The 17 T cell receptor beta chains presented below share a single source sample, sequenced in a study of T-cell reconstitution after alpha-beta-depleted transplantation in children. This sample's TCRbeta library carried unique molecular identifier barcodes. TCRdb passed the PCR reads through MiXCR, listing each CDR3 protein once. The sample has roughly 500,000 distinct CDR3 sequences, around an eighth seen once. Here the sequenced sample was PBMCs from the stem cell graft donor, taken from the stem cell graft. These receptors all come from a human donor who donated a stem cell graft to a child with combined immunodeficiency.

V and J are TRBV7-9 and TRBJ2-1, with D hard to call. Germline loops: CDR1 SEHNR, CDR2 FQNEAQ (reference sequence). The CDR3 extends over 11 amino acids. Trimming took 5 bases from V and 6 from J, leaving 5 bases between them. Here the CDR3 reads CASSTRNEQFF. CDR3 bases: TGTGCCAGCAGCACACGCAATGAGCAGTTCTTC. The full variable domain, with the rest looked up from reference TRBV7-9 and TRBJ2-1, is DTGVSQNPRHKITKRGQNVTFRCDPISEHNRLYWYRQTLGQGPEFLTYFQNEAQLEKSRLLSDRFSAERPKGSFSTLEIQRTEQGDSAMYLCASSTRNEQFFGPGTRLTVL.

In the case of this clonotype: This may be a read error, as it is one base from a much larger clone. DNA for the CDR3: TGCAGTGCTTTGCGGCCCAGCTCCTACAATGAGCAGTTCTTC. This codes for CSALRPSSYNEQFF. The chain combines TRBV20-1 with TRBJ2-1; D unclear. Deletions cut 5 bases from V and 0 bases from J, with 11 bases between. The CDR3 covers 14 residues. Germline assignment: CDR1 DFQATT and CDR2 SNEGSKA (reference sequence).

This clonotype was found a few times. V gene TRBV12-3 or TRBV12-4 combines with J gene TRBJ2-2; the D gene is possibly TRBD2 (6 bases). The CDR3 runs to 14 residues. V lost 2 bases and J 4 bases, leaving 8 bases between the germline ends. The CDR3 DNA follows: TGTGCCAGCAGTTTACTAGCGCTCACCGGGGAGCTGTTTTTT. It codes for CASSLLALTGELFF.

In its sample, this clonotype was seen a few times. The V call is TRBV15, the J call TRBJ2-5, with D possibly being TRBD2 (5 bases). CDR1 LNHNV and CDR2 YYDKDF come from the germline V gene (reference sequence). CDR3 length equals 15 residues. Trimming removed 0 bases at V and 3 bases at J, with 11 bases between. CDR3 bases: TGTGCCACCAGCAGAGATTTACTAGAAGAAGAGACCCAGTACTTC. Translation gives CATSRDLLEEETQYF. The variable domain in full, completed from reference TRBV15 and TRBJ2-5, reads DAMVIQNPRYQVTQFGKPVTLSCSQTLNHNVMYWYQQKSSQAPKLLFHYYDKDFNNEADTPDNFQSRRPNTSFCFLDIRSPGLGDTAMYLCATSRDLLEEETQYFGPGTRLLVL.

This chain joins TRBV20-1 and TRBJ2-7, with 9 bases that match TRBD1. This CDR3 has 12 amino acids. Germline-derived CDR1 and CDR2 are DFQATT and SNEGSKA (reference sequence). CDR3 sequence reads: CSVWGQGNEQYF. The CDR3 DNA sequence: TGCAGCGTCTGGGGACAGGGCAACGAGCAGTACTTC.

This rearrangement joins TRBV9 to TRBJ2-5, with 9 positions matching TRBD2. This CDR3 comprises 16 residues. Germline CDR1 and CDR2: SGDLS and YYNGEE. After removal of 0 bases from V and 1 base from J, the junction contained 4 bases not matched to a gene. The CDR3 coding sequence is TGTGCCAGCAGCGTAGGCGGCGGGGGGGCCCAAGAGACCCAGTACTTC. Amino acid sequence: CASSVGGGGAQETQYF.

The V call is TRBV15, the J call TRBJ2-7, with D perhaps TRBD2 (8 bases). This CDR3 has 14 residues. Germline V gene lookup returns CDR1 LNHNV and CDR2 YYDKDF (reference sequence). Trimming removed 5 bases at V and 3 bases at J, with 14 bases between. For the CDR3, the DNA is TGTGCCACCAGCCGGGACAGCGGGAGCTACGAGCAGTACTTC. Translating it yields CATSRDSGSYEQYF. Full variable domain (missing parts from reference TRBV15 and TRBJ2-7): DAMVIQNPRYQVTQFGKPVTLSCSQTLNHNVMYWYQQKSSQAPKLLFHYYDKDFNNEADTPDNFQSRRPNTSFCFLDIRSPGLGDTAMYLCATSRDSGSYEQYFGPGTRLTVT.

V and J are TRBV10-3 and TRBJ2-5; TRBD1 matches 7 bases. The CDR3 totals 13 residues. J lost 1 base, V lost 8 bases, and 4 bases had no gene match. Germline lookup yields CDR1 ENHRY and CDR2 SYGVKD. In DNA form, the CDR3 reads TGTGCCATCCGGGACAGTGTCCAAGAGACCCAGTACTTC. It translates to CAIRDSVQETQYF.

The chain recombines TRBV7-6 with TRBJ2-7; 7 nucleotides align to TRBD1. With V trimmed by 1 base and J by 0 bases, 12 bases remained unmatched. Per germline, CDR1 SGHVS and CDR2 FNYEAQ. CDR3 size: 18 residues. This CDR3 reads CASSLGFGETGYSYEQYF. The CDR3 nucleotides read TGTGCCAGCAGCTTAGGCTTTGGGGAGACAGGGTACTCCTACGAGCAGTACTTC.

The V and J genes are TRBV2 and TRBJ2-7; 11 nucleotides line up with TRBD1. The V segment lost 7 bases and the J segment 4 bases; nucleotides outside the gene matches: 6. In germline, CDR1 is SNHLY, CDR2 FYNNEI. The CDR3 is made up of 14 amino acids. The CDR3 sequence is CASITGQGAYEQYF. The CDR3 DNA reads TGTGCCAGCATCACCGGACAGGGGGCTTACGAGCAGTACTTC.

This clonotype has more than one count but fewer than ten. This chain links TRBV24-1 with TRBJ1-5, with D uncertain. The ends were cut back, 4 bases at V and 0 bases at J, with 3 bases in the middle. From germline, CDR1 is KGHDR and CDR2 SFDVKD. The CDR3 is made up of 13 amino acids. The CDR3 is CATSEHSNQPQHF. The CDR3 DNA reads TGTGCCACCAGTGAACATAGCAATCAGCCCCAGCATTTT.

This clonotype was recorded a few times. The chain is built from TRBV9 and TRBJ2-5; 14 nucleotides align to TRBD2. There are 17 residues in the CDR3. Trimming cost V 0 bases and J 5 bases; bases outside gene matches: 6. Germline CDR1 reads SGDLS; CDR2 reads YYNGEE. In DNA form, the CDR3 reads TGTGCCAGCAGCGTAGGGACTAGCGGGGGGTCGGGGGAGACCCAGTACTTC. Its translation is CASSVGTSGGSGETQYF.

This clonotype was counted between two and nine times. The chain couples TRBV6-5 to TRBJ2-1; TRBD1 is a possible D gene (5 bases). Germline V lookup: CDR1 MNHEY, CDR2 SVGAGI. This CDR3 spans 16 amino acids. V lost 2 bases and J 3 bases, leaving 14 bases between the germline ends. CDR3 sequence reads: CASSYGAGLDYNEQFF. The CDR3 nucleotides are TGTGCCAGCAGTTACGGCGCAGGGCTTGACTACAATGAGCAGTTCTTC.

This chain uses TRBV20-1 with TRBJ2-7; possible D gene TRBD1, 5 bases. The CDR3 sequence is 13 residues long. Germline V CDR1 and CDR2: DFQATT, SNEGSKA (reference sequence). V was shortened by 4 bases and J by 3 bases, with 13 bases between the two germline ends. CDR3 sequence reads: CSAIDQGFYEQYF. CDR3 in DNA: TGCAGTGCTATTGACCAGGGTTTCTACGAGCAGTACTTC.

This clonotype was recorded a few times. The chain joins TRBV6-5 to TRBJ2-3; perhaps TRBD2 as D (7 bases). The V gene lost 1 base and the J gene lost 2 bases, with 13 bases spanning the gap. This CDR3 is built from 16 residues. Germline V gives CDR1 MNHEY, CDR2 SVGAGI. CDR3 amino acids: CASSYWLGGATDTQYF. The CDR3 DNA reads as TGTGCCAGCAGTTACTGGTTGGGGGGGGCCACAGATACGCAGTATTTT.

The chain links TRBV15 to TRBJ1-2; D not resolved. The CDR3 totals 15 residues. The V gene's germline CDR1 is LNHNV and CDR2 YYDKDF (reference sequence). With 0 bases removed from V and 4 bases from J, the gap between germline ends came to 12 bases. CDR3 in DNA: TGTGCCACCAGCAGAGATACCGCTTGGGTCTATGGCTACACCTTC. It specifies CATSRDTAWVYGYTF.

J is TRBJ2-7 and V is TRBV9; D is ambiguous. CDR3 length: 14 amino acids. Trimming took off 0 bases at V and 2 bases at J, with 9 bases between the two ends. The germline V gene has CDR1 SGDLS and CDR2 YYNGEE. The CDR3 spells CASSVGSSPYEQYF. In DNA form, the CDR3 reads TGTGCCAGCAGCGTAGGTAGCTCCCCCTACGAGCAGTACTTC.